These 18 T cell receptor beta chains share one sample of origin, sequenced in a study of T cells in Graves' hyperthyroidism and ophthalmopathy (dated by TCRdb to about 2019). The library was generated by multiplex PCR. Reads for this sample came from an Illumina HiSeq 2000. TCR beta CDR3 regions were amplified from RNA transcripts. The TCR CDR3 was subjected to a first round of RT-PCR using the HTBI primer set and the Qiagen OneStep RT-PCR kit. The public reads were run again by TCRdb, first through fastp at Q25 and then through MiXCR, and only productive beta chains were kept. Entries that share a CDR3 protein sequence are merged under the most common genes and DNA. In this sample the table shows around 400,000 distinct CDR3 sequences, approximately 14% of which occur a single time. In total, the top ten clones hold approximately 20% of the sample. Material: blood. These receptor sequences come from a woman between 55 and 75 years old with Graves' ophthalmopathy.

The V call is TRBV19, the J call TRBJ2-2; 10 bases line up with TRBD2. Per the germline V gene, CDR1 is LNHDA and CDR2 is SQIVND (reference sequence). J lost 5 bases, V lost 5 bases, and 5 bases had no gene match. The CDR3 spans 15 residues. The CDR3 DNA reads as TGTGCCAGTAGTTCTCTAGCGGGAGCGACCGGGGAGCTGTTTTTT. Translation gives CASSSLAGATGELFF.

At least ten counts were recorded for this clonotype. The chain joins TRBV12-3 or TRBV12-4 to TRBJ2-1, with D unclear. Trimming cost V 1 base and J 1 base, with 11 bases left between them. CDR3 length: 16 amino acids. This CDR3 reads CASSLGGVSSYNEQFF. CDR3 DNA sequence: TGTGCCAGCAGTTTAGGCGGCGTCTCTTCCTACAATGAGCAGTTCTTC.

This CDR3 reads CSAHATSGRSYNEQFF. CDR3 in DNA: TGCAGTGCCCATGCAACTAGCGGGAGGTCCTACAATGAGCAGTTCTTC. V gene TRBV20-1 combines with J gene TRBJ2-1, with 12 positions matching TRBD2. Losses at the gene ends were 6 bases for V and 1 base for J; bases not matched to a gene: 7. The CDR3 has 16 amino acids. Germline CDR1 is DFQATT and CDR2 is SNEGSKA (reference sequence).

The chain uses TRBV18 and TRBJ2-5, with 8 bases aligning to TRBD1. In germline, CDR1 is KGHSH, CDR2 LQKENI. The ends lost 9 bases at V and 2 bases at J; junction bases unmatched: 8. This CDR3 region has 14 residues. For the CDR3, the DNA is TGTGCCAGTACAGGGGGTCTAAGTCAAGAGACCCAGTACTTC. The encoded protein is CASTGGLSQETQYF. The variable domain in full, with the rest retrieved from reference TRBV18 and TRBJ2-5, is NAGVMQNPRHLVRRRGQEARLRCSPMKGHSHVYWYRQLPEEGLKFMVYLQKENIIDESGMPKERFSAEFPKEGPSILRIQQVVRGDSAAYFCASTGGLSQETQYFGPGTRLLVL.

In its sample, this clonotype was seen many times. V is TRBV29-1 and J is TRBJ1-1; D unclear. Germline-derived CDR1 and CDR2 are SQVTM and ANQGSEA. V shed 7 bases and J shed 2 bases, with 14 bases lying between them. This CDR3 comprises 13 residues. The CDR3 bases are TGCAGCGCCGGAGGCCAGGTTAACACTGAAGCTTTCTTT. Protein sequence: CSAGGQVNTEAFF.

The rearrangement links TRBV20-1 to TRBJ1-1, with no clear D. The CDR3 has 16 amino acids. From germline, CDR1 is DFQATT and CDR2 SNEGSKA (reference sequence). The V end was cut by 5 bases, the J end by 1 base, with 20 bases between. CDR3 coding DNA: TGCAGTGCTCGCCCATTTATCGGGCTTAGGAACACTGAAGCTTTCTTT. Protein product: CSARPFIGLRNTEAFF.

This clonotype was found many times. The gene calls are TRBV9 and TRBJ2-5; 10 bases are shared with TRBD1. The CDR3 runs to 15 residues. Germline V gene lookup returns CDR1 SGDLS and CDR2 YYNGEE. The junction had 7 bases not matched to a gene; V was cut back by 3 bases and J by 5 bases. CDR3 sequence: CASSGSDRGVETQYF. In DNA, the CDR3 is TGTGCCAGCAGCGGCTCGGACAGGGGGGTCGAGACCCAGTACTTC.

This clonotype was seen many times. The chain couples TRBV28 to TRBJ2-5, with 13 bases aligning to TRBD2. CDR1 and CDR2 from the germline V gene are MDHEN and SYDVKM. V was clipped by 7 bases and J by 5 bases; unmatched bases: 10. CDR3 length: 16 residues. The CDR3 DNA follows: TGTGCCAGCACCCGGACTAGCGGGAGAGGAAAGGAGACCCAGTACTTC. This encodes CASTRTSGRGKETQYF. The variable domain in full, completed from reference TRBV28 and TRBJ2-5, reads DVKVTQSSRYLVKRTGEKVFLECVQDMDHENMFWYRQDPGLGLRLIYFSYDVKMKEKGDIPEGYSVSREKKERFSLILESASTNQTSMYLCASTRTSGRGKETQYFGPGTRLLVL.

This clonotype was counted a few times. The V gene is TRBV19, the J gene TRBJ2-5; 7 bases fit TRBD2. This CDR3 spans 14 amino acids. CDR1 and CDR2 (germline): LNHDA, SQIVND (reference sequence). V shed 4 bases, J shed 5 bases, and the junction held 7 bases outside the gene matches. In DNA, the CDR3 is TGTGCCAGTAGTACTAGCGGAGGCTCGGAGACCCAGTACTTC. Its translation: CASSTSGGSETQYF. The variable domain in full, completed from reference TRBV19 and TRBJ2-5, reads DGGITQSPKYLFRKEGQNVTLSCEQNLNHDAMYWYRQDPGQGLRLIYYSQIVNDFQKGDIAEGYSVSREKKESFPLTVTSAQKNPTAFYLCASSTSGGSETQYFGPGTRLLVL.

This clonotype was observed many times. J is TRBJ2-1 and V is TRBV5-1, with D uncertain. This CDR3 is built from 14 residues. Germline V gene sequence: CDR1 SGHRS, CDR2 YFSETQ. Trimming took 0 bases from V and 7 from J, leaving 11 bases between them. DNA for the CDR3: TGCGCCAGCAGCTTGGTCTCCGGGCTAAATGAGCAGTTCTTC. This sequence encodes CASSLVSGLNEQFF.

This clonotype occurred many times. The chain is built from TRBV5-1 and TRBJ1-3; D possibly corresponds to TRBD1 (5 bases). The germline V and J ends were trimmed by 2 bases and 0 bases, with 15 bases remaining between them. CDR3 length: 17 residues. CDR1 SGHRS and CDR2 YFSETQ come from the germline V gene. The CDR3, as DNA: TGCGCCAGCAGCTTCCAGGGCGAAGGAGTCTCTGGAAACACCATATATTTT. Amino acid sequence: CASSFQGEGVSGNTIYF.

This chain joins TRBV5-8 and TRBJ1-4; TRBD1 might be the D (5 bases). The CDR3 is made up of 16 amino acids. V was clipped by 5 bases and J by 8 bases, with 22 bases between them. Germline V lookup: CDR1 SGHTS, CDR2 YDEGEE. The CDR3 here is CASRAGVVGAEEKLFF. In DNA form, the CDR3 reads TGTGCCAGCAGAGCCGGGGTGGTAGGGGCCGAGGAAAAACTGTTTTTT.

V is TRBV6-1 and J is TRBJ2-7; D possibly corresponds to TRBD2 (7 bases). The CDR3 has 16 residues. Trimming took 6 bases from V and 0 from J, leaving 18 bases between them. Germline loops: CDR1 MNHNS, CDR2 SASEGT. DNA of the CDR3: TGTGCCAGCAGCACCCGAGGGGGGGCTCCCTCCTACGAGCAGTACTTC. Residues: CASSTRGGAPSYEQYF.

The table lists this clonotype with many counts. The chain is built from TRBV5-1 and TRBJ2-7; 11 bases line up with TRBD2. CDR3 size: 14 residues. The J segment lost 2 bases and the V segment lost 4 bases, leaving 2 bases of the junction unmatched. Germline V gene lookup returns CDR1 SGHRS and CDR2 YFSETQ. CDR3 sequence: CASSVTSGTYEQYF. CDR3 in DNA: TGCGCCAGCAGCGTGACTAGCGGGACCTACGAGCAGTACTTC.

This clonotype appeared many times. CDR3 region: CASSEATQGGPQHF. In DNA form, the CDR3 reads TGTGCCAGCAGTGAGGCAACTCAGGGTGGGCCCCAGCATTTT. The chain couples TRBV2 to TRBJ1-5; D is perhaps TRBD1 (5 bases). Germline-derived CDR1 and CDR2 are SNHLY and FYNNEI. This CDR3 has 14 residues. V was trimmed by 3 bases and J by 9 bases, leaving 15 bases between them.

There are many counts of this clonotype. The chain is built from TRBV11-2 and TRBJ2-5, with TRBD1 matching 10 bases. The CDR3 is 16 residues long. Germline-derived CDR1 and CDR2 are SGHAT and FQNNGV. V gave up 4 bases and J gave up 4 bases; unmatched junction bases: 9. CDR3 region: CASSSSPGQGTETQYF. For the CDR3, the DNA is TGTGCCAGCAGCTCCTCCCCGGGACAGGGGACAGAGACCCAGTACTTC.

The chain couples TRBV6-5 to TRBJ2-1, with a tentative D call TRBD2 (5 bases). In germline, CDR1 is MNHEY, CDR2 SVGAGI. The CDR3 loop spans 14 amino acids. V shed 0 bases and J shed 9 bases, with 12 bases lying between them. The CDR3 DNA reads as TGTGCCAGCAGTTACTCGCCTAGCTTCCCTGAGCAGTTCTTC. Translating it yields CASSYSPSFPEQFF.

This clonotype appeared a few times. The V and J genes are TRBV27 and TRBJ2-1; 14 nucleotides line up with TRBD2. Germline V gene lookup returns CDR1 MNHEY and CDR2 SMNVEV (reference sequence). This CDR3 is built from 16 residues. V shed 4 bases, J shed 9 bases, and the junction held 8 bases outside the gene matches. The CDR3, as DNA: TGTGCCAGCAGTTCCAGACTAGCGGGAGGGCCAGGTGAGCAGTTCTTC. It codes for CASSSRLAGGPGEQFF.